This TCR beta chain is drawn from a study of blood T cell repertoires in COVID-19. Profiled with immunoSEQ multiplex PCR; TCRdb holds only in-frame clones, not every one. The sample lists tens of thousands of clones, 83% occurring once. This clone came up once. Sequenced: peripheral blood. This TCR came from a human donor in a cohort sampled during active COVID-19.

CDR3 in DNA: TGCGCCAGCAGGGCTAGGGGGGAGACCCAGTACTTC. Translated: CASRARGETQYF. The rearrangement joins TRBV5-1 to TRBJ2-5, with a possible D match to TRBD1 (6 bases). The germline gives CDR1 SGHRS, CDR2 YFSETQ. The CDR3 is 12 amino acids. Trimming stripped 5 bases from V and 5 bases from J, with 10 bases between. Full variable domain (remainder filled in from reference TRBV5-1 and TRBJ2-5): KAGVTQTPRYLIKTRGQQVTLSCSPISGHRSVSWYQQTPGQGLQFLFEYFSETQRNKGNFPGRFSGRQFSNSRSEMNVSTLELGDSALYLCASRARGETQYFGPGTRLLVL.